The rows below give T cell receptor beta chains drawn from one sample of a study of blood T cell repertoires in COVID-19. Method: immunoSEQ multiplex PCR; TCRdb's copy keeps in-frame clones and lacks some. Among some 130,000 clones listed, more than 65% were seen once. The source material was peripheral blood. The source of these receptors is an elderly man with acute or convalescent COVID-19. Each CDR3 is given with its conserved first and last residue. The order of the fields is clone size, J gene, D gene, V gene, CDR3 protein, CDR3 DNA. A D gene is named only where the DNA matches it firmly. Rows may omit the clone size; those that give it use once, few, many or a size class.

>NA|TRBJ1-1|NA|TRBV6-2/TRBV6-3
CASSYRHGQGFF
TGTGCCAGCAGTTACCGGCACGGTCAGGGTTTCTTT
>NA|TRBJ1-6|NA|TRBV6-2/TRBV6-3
CASSYMYYNSPLHF
TGTGCCAGCAGTTACATGTACTATAATTCACCCCTCCACTTT
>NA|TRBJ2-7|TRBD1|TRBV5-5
CASSPDRGLYEQYF
TGTGCCAGCAGCCCGGACAGGGGGCTCTACGAGCAGTACTTC
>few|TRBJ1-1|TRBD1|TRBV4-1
CASSQRQGYTEAFF
TGCGCCAGCAGCCAAAGACAGGGTTATACTGAAGCTTTCTTT
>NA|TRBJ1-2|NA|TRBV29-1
CSGGQKNGYTF
TGCAGCGGAGGTCAGAAAAATGGCTACACCTTC
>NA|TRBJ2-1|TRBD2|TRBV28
CASRTSGGVGFDEQFF
TGTGCCAGCAGAACGAGCGGGGGGGTAGGATTCGATGAGCAGTTCTTC
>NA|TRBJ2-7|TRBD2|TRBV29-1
CSAAGAYEQYF
TGCAGCGCCGCGGGAGCCTACGAGCAGTACTTC
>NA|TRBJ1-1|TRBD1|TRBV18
CASSPPQAGGTEAFF
TGTGCCAGCTCCCCACCCCAGGCAGGGGGGACTGAAGCTTTCTTT
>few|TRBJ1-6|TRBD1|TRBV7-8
CASSFAGQGSSPLHF
TGTGCCAGCAGCTTTGCGGGACAGGGTAGCTCACCCCTCCACTTT
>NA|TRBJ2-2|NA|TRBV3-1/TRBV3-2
CASSQNERVNTGELFF
TGTGCCAGCAGCCAAAACGAGAGAGTAAACACCGGGGAGCTGTTTTTT
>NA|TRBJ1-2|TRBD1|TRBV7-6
CASSLGTGTGVEGYTF
TGTGCCAGCAGCTTGGGAACCGGGACAGGGGTGGAGGGCTACACCTTC
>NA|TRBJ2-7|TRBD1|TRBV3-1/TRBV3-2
CASSQVAAGGGQYF
TGTGCCAGCAGCCAAGTGGCGGCAGGGGGCGGGCAGTACTTC
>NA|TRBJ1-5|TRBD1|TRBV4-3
CASSPGQTNQPQHF
TGCGCCAGCAGCCCGGGACAGACTAATCAGCCCCAGCATTTT
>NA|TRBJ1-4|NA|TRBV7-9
CASSPRNEKLFF
TGTGCCAGCAGCCCCCGGAATGAAAAACTGTTTTTT
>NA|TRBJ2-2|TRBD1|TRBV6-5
CASSGQVRVSGELFF
TGTGCCAGCAGCGGACAGGTTCGGGTGTCCGGGGAGCTGTTTTTT
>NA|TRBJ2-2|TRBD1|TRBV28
CASSKGTGFNTGELFF
TGTGCCAGCAGTAAAGGGACAGGGTTTAACACCGGGGAGCTGTTTTTT
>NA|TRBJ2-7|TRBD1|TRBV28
CASSVGTGAYEQYF
TGTGCCAGCAGTGTGGGGACAGGGGCCTACGAGCAGTACTTC
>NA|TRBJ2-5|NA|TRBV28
CASSLGGSEVVTQYF
TGTGCCAGCAGTTTAGGCGGGTCGGAAGTCGTGACCCAGTACTTC
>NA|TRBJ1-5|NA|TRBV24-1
CATSGDSGDIRDQPQHF
TGTGCCACCAGCGGAGACTCAGGGGACATTCGGGACCAGCCCCAGCATTTT
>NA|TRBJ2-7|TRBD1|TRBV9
CASSARTGAYEQYF
TGTGCCAGCAGCGCGCGGACAGGGGCCTACGAGCAGTACTTC
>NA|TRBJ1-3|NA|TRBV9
CASSPSGISGNTIYF
TGTGCCAGCAGTCCTTCAGGGATCTCTGGAAACACCATATATTTT
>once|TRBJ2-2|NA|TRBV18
CASSPPGEHGELFF
TGTGCCAGCTCACCACCCGGGGAACACGGGGAGCTGTTTTTT
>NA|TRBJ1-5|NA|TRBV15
CATSGRQSNQPQHF
TGTGCCACCAGCGGGAGACAAAGCAATCAGCCCCAGCATTTT
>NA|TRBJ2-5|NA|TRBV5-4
CASSFYRGGTGETQYF
TGTGCCAGCAGCTTCTACAGGGGGGGGACGGGAGAGACCCAGTACTTC
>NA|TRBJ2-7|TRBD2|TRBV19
CASLAGPDEQYF
TGTGCCAGCTTAGCGGGGCCGGACGAGCAGTACTTC
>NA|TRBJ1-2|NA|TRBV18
CASSPGVTGIYGYTF
TGTGCCAGCTCACCAGGGGTCACAGGGATCTATGGCTACACCTTC
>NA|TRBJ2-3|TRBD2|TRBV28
CASSITSGGTDTQYF
TGTGCCAGCAGTATCACTAGCGGGGGGACAGATACGCAGTATTTT
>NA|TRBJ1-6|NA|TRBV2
CASRSAALTFRGSPLHF
TGTGCCAGCAGGTCCGCGGCCCTAACCTTCCGAGGCTCACCCCTCCACTTT
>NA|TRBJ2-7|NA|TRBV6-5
CAVGQAEQYF
TGTGCCGTTGGGCAGGCAGAGCAGTACTTC
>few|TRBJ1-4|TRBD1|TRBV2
CASSPGTENEKLFF
TGTGCCAGCAGTCCCGGGACAGAAAATGAAAAACTGTTTTTT
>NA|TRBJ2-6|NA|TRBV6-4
CASSPQGANVLTF
TGTGCCAGCAGTCCACAGGGTGCCAACGTCCTGACTTTC
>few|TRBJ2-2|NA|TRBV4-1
CASSQGYGGLGGELFF
TGCGCCAGCAGCCAAGGGTACGGGGGTCTCGGCGGGGAGCTGTTTTTT
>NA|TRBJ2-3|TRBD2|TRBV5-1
CASSLALAGGTSTDTQYF
TGCGCCAGCAGCTTGGCCCTAGCGGGGGGGACCAGCACAGATACGCAGTATTTT
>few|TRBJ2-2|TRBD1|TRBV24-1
CATRSDRGSGELFF
TGTGCCACCAGATCGGACAGGGGTTCCGGGGAGCTGTTTTTT
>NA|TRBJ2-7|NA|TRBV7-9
CASSLQGYEQYF
TGTGCCAGCAGCTTGCAGGGATACGAGCAGTACTTC
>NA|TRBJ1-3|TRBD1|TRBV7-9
CASSSSQGAERNTIYF
TGTGCCAGCAGCAGCTCACAGGGGGCTGAAAGAAACACCATATATTTT
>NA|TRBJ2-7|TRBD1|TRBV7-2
CASSSLGQGYEQYF
TGTGCCAGCAGCTCACTTGGACAGGGCTACGAGCAGTACTTC
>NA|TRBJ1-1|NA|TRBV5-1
CASSLGTSSGAEAFF
TGCGCCAGCAGCTTGGGGACTAGCAGCGGGGCTGAAGCTTTCTTT
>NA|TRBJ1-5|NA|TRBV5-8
CASSLEGVSNQPQHF
TGTGCCAGCAGCTTGGAGGGGGTCAGCAATCAGCCCCAGCATTTT
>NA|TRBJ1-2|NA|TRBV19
CASSIVVAGVGYTF
TGTGCCAGTAGTATAGTCGTGGCAGGGGTTGGCTACACCTTC
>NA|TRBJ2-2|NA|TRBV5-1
CASSGGTSSNTGELFF
TGCGCCAGCAGCGGTGGGACTTCCTCGAACACCGGGGAGCTGTTTTTT
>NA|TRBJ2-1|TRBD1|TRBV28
CASTLGTGHINEQFF
TGTGCCAGCACCCTGGGGACAGGTCACATCAATGAGCAGTTCTTC
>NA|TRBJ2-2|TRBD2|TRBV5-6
CASSRLAGITGELFF
TGTGCCAGCAGCCGACTAGCGGGAATCACCGGGGAGCTGTTTTTT
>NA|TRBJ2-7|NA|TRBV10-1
CATRGEQYF
TGCGCCACCCGGGGCGAGCAGTACTTC
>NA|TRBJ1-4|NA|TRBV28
CASSFRSPGGEKLFF
TGTGCCAGCAGTTTCCGGTCCCCTGGAGGTGAAAAACTGTTTTTT
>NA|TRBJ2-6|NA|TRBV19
CASSIRAGSGANVLTF
TGTGCCAGTAGTATCAGGGCAGGGTCCGGGGCCAACGTCCTGACTTTC
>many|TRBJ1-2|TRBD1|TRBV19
CASSIRTGLGYTF
TGTGCCAGTAGTATTAGGACAGGGCTCGGCTACACCTTC
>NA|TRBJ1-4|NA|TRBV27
CASSLVTGQQEKLFF
TGTGCCAGCAGTTTAGTGACAGGACAGCAAGAGAAACTGTTTTTT
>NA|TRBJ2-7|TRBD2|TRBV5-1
CASSLTSGDYEQYF
TGCGCCAGCAGCTTGACTAGCGGGGACTACGAGCAGTACTTC